This T cell receptor beta chain was identified during a study of blood T cell repertoires in COVID-19. Study summary: The United States, Italy and Spain were the sources of the acute and convalescent COVID-19 samples.

Profiled with immunoSEQ multiplex PCR; TCRdb holds only in-frame clones, not every one. The table includes some 110,000 clones, around 90% detected once. The CDR3 is made up of 17 amino acids. Germline loops: CDR1 MGHRA, CDR2 YSYEKL. V lost 3 bases, J lost 1 base, and 8 bases stayed unmatched. This TCR was recovered from a human donor in a cohort sampled during active COVID-19. Sequencing was performed on peripheral blood. This chain joins TRBV4-1 and TRBJ2-2, with 7 bases aligning to TRBD1. CDR3 DNA: TGCGCCAGCAGCCACTGGGACAGCCCGAGGAACACCGGGGAGCTGTTTTTT. Translating it yields CASSHWDSPRNTGELFF.